This T cell receptor (beta chain) was obtained from a study of shared T cell receptors in the human thymus. The CDR3 is 15 amino acids. The V and J ends lost 2 bases and 4 bases respectively, with 14 bases between them. Germline V CDR1 and CDR2: SGHAT, FQNNGV. Some clones are missing from TCRdb's copy, which holds only in-frame ones; the method was immunoSEQ multiplex PCR. Altogether around 340,000 clones are present, 95% being singletons, with the ten largest covering roughly 0.02%. The TCR originated in a human donor. Input material: thymocytes. The V and J genes are TRBV11-2 and TRBJ1-1; tentative D call: TRBD1 (5 bases). The DNA of the CDR3 is TGTGCCAGCAGCTTATCGTTCGCAGGGTCCACTGAAGCTTTCTTT. Translated, it gives CASSLSFAGSTEAFF.